This passage covers 13 T cell receptor beta chains from one sample sequenced in a study of cytomegalovirus exposure and HLA in healthy donors. This PCR relied on a set of 60 Vbeta primers and 13 Jbeta primers. Profiled with immunoSEQ multiplex PCR; TCRdb holds only in-frame clones, not every one. Of about 85,000 clones in the sample, approximately 80% were seen once. The material sequenced was PBMCs. Source of these receptors: a woman in her forties or fifties in good health and CMV-seropositive.

The chain recombines TRBV27 with TRBJ2-5; 7 bases are a match to TRBD2. The length of the CDR3 is 14 residues. Unmatched junction bases numbered 4, after V lost 3 bases and J lost 3 bases. CDR1 and CDR2 from the germline V gene are MNHEY and SMNVEV (reference sequence). The CDR3 is CASSFGRGKETQYF. The CDR3 bases are TGTGCCAGCAGTTTCGGGCGGGGGAAAGAGACCCAGTACTTC.

V and J are TRBV19 and TRBJ1-3; 10 nucleotides agree with TRBD1. This CDR3 is 17 amino acids long. V lost 5 bases to trimming and J lost 0 bases; unmatched junction nucleotides: 7. Germline CDR1 reads LNHDA; CDR2 reads SQIVND (reference sequence). The CDR3 nucleotides read TGTGCCAGTAGTCCTCGGGACAGGGGAAGCTCTGGAAACACCATATATTTT. Protein: CASSPRDRGSSGNTIYF.

This clone was counted only a few times. The J gene is TRBJ2-7, the V gene TRBV2; possible D gene TRBD1, 6 bases. The CDR3 has 18 amino acids. The germline V and J ends were trimmed by 4 bases and 3 bases, with 25 bases remaining between them. CDR1 is SNHLY, CDR2 FYNNEI, per germline. CDR3 protein: CASSVGPPGPNRVYEQYF. The DNA for the CDR3 is TGTGCCAGCAGTGTAGGGCCTCCGGGGCCTAACAGGGTCTACGAGCAGTACTTC.

The chain carries TRBV7-9 and TRBJ1-1, with D possibly matching TRBD1 (5 bases). The germline gives CDR1 SEHNR, CDR2 FQNEAQ (reference sequence). CDR3 length: 13 residues. The V end was cut by 3 bases, the J end by 3 bases, with 8 bases between. CDR3 sequence reads: CASSLWGDTEAFF. Written as DNA, the CDR3 is TGTGCCAGCAGCTTGTGGGGGGACACTGAAGCTTTCTTT.

The chain employs TRBV7-3 and TRBJ1-1; D is possibly TRBD1 (6 bases). The CDR3 loop spans 16 amino acids. Germline V lookup: CDR1 SGHTA, CDR2 FQGTGA. The V and J ends lost 5 bases and 1 base respectively, with 17 bases between them. CDR3 DNA: TGTGCCAGCAGCCCTATACCTACAGGGAAGAACACTGAAGCTTTCTTT. Amino acids: CASSPIPTGKNTEAFF.

The table lists this clone with a count of one. The J gene is TRBJ1-2, the V gene TRBV5-1; 11 bases map to TRBD1. CDR1 and CDR2 from the germline V gene are SGHRS and YFSETQ. The trim removed 4 bases at V and 4 bases at J, leaving 9 bases unmatched. The length of the CDR3 is 16 residues. The CDR3 here is CASSGGGQGVSYGYTF. CDR3 nucleotide sequence: TGCGCCAGCAGCGGGGGGGGACAGGGGGTTAGCTATGGCTACACCTTC.

This chain uses TRBV10-3 with TRBJ1-5; 12 nucleotides match TRBD1. V shed 10 bases and J 3 bases; nucleotides not matched to a gene: 10. CDR1 ENHRY and CDR2 SYGVKD come from the germline V gene. This CDR3 region has 16 residues. Here the CDR3 DNA reads TGTGCCACTTCTTTGGGGGACAGGGGGCTCAATCAGCCCCAGCATTTT. Translation: CATSLGDRGLNQPQHF.

The rearrangement uses TRBV11-2 and TRBJ2-4, with TRBD2 matching over 13 bases. Germline values: CDR1 SGHAT, CDR2 FQNNGV. V shed 1 base and J 10 bases; nucleotides not matched to a gene: 4. The CDR3 is made up of 15 amino acids. CDR3 nucleotide sequence: TGTGCCAGCAGCTTAGGTGGACTAGCGGGGGTAATTCAGTACTTC. Protein product: CASSLGGLAGVIQYF. Together with reference TRBV11-2 and TRBJ2-4, the CDR3 gives the full variable domain: EAGVAQSPRYKIIEKRQSVAFWCNPISGHATLYWYQQILGQGPKLLIQFQNNGVVDDSQLPKDRFSAERLKGVDSTLKIQPAKLEDSAVYLCASSLGGLAGVIQYFGAGTRLSVL.

The chain links TRBV5-5 to TRBJ1-5; 12 bases line up with TRBD1. Per germline, CDR1 SGHKS and CDR2 YYEKEE (reference sequence). The CDR3 totals 17 residues. Trimming at V came to 6 bases and at J to 2 bases, leaving 9 bases not matched to a gene. The CDR3, as DNA: TGTGCCAGCACCCACGGGGGACAGGGGGCTGGCAATCAGCCCCAGCATTTT. Its translation: CASTHGGQGAGNQPQHF.

The chain uses TRBV6-6 and TRBJ2-5; TRBD2 is a possible D gene (6 bases). The CDR3 is 14 residues long. Germline CDR1 and CDR2: MNHNY and SVGAGI (reference sequence). Trimming removed 5 bases at V and 4 bases at J, with 14 bases between. CDR3 sequence: CASSPRRVVETQYF. The CDR3 DNA reads as TGTGCCAGCAGTCCGCGGAGGGTAGTAGAGACCCAGTACTTC.

This clone has a handful of counts. The chain joins TRBV28 to TRBJ1-5; maybe TRBD1 (5 bases). The V and J ends lost 6 bases and 2 bases respectively, with 17 bases between them. Looked up from germline, CDR1 is MDHEN and CDR2 is SYDVKM. This CDR3 has 16 residues. The CDR3 DNA follows: TGTGCCAGCAGCCTACTGGGGGAGGGAGGCAATCAGCCCCAGCATTTT. It specifies CASSLLGEGGNQPQHF.

This clone was detected only a few times. The chain links TRBV7-9 to TRBJ2-3, with D perhaps TRBD1 (6 bases). The CDR3 sequence is 15 residues long. Germline V lookup: CDR1 SEHNR, CDR2 FQNEAQ (reference sequence). V shed 4 bases and J shed 1 base, with 12 bases lying between them. DNA of the CDR3: TGTGCCAGCAGCTGCCGGGACAACTGCACAGATACGCAGTATTTT. As protein: CASSCRDNCTDTQYF.

J is TRBJ1-1 and V is TRBV7-8; D is ambiguous. The germline V gene has CDR1 SGHVS and CDR2 FQNEAQ. V dropped 2 bases and J dropped 0 bases, with 7 bases sitting between them. The CDR3 runs to 14 residues. CDR3 sequence: CASSLSSVNTEAFF. The CDR3 coding sequence is TGTGCCAGCAGCTTATCCTCGGTGAACACTGAAGCTTTCTTT.